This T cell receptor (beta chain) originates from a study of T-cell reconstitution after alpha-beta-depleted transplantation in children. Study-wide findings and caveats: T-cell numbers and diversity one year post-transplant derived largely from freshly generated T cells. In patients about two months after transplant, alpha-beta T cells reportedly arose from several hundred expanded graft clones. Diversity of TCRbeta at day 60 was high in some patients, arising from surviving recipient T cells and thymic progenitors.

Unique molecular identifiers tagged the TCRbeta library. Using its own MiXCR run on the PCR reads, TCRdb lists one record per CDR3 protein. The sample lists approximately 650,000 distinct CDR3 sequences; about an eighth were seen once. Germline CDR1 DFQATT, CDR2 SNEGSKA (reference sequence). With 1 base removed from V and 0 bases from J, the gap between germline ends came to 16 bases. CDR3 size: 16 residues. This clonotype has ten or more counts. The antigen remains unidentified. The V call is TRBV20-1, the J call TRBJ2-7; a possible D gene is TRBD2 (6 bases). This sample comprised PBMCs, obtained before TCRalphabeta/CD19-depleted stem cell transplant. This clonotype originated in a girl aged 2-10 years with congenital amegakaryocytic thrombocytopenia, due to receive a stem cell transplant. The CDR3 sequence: CSARAGLAISSYEQYF. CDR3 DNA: TGCAGTGCTAGAGCCGGCCTAGCGATTAGCTCCTACGAGCAGTACTTC.